The 28 T cell receptor beta chains given below trace back to one sample, sequenced in a study of cytomegalovirus exposure and HLA in healthy donors. With 60 Vbeta and 13 Jbeta primers, the PCR was carried out. Sequencing was performed with immunoSEQ multiplex PCR; in TCRdb, only in-frame clones are kept and a portion is missing. The sample carries about 140,000 clones, under 80% recorded once. The sample taken for sequencing was PBMCs. Receptor source: a woman aged 50 to 60 in good health and CMV-seropositive.

This clone was seen just once. The rearrangement links TRBV5-1 to TRBJ1-4; D gene unclear. V gave up 0 bases and J gave up 4 bases, with 7 bases separating them. The CDR3 covers 14 residues. Germline V gene data show CDR1 as SGHRS and CDR2 as YFSETQ. CDR3 coding DNA: TGCGCCAGCAGCTTGGCCCAGTTTAATGAAAAACTGTTTTTT. Amino acid sequence: CASSLAQFNEKLFF. The full variable domain, in which reference TRBV5-1 and TRBJ1-4 provide the parts outside the CDR3, is KAGVTQTPRYLIKTRGQQVTLSCSPISGHRSVSWYQQTPGQGLQFLFEYFSETQRNKGNFPGRFSGRQFSNSRSEMNVSTLELGDSALYLCASSLAQFNEKLFFGSGTQLSVL.

The chain links TRBV28 to TRBJ2-7, with 8 nucleotides matching TRBD1. CDR3 length equals 16 residues. The germline gives CDR1 MDHEN, CDR2 SYDVKM. The V and J ends lost 7 bases and 0 bases, in that order; junction bases with no gene match: 11. The CDR3 loop is CASTPSPGQDSYEQYF. CDR3 bases: TGTGCCAGCACTCCGTCCCCGGGACAGGACTCCTACGAGCAGTACTTC.

The chain recombines TRBV6-9 with TRBJ2-3; 7 bases match TRBD1. The J segment lost 6 bases and the V segment lost 9 bases, leaving 0 bases of the junction unmatched. The CDR3 sequence is 10 residues long. Germline V gene data show CDR1 as MNHGY and CDR2 as SVAAGI. CDR3 sequence: CARTGDTQYF. The CDR3 region has the DNA TGTGCCAGGACAGGGGATACGCAGTATTTT.

The chain combines TRBV19 with TRBJ2-7; tentatively, D is TRBD2 (5 bases). The germline CDR1 and CDR2 sequences are LNHDA and SQIVND (reference sequence). Trimming shortened V by 7 bases and J by 0 bases, and 13 bases separated the two germline ends. CDR3 length: 14 amino acids. The CDR3 nucleotides read TGTGCCAGTAATCCGGCGGGTAGCTCCTACGAGCAGTACTTC. This codes for CASNPAGSSYEQYF.

The chain recombines TRBV5-8 with TRBJ2-7; no reliable D call. This CDR3 has 13 amino acids. Trimming shortened V by 7 bases and J by 0 bases, and 11 bases separated the two germline ends. Germline V gene sequence: CDR1 SGHTS, CDR2 YDEGEE. The CDR3 spells CASGSQDSYEQYF. The DNA of the CDR3 is TGTGCCAGCGGTTCGCAGGACTCCTACGAGCAGTACTTC. The full variable domain, rest sourced from reference TRBV5-8 and TRBJ2-7, is EAGVTQSPTHLIKTRGQQATLRCSPISGHTSVYWYQQALGLGLQFLLWYDEGEERNRGNFPPRFSGRQFPNYSSELNVNALELEDSALYLCASGSQDSYEQYFGPGTRLTVT.

The chain is built from TRBV15 and TRBJ2-7, with TRBD1 as a possible D gene (6 bases). The CDR3 extends over 15 amino acids. The V gene lost 1 base and the J gene lost 4 bases, with 14 bases spanning the gap. Germline CDR1 LNHNV, CDR2 YYDKDF (reference sequence). The CDR3 nucleotides read TGTGCCACCAGCAGAGGAGGAGGACAGAGTTACGAGCAGTACTTC. Protein product: CATSRGGGQSYEQYF.

The chain is built from TRBV23-1 and TRBJ2-7; TRBD2 aligns across 10 bases. TRBV23-1 is an ORF, with its function uncertain. V trimming: 6 bases; J trimming: 4 bases; junction bases outside the gene matches: 3. The CDR3 sequence is 13 residues long. The chain's CDR3 is CASRSAGGYEQYF. The CDR3 nucleotides read TGCGCCAGCAGATCAGCGGGGGGGTACGAGCAGTACTTC.

CDR3 in amino acids: CASMDQTGMSGYTF. For the CDR3, the DNA is TGCGCCAGCATGGATCAAACAGGGATGAGTGGCTACACCTTC. The genes are TRBV5-1 and TRBJ1-2; tentatively, D is TRBD1 (6 bases). The V end was cut by 6 bases, the J end by 7 bases, with 19 bases between. In germline, CDR1 is SGHRS, CDR2 YFSETQ. The length of the CDR3 is 14 residues.

The gene calls are TRBV6-5 and TRBJ1-1, with 7 bases identical to TRBD1. The CDR3 has 13 amino acids. Germline lookup yields CDR1 MNHEY and CDR2 SVGAGI. V gave up 5 bases and J gave up 1 base; unmatched junction bases: 1. The DNA for the CDR3 is TGTGCCAGCAGTCGACAGGGGAACACTGAAGCTTTCTTT. Translation gives CASSRQGNTEAFF.

This rearrangement joins TRBV6-4 to TRBJ2-1; 12 bases align to TRBD1. The germline V gene has CDR1 MRHNA and CDR2 SNTAGT. Losses at the gene ends were 2 bases for V and 7 bases for J; bases not matched to a gene: 3. This CDR3 has 15 residues. The CDR3 DNA is TGTGCCAGCAGTGACAAGGGACAGGGGGCGAATGAGCAGTTCTTC. Translating gives CASSDKGQGANEQFF.

The chain employs TRBV2 and TRBJ1-1, with a weak D call TRBD1 (6 bases). The V gene lost 6 bases and the J gene lost 5 bases, with 10 bases spanning the gap. Germline assignment: CDR1 SNHLY and CDR2 FYNNEI. CDR3 size: 12 residues. CDR3 residues: CASRGAGTEAFF. The CDR3 bases are TGTGCCAGCAGGGGGGCAGGAACTGAAGCTTTCTTT.

V usage is TRBV19 and J usage is TRBJ1-1; 9 bases agree with TRBD1. The CDR3 loop spans 15 amino acids. CDR1 is LNHDA and CDR2 is SQIVND in the germline V gene (reference sequence). With V trimmed by 4 bases and J by 4 bases, 7 bases remained unmatched. DNA for the CDR3: TGTGCCAGTAGTAACCCGACAGGGGGGAGCACTGAAGCTTTCTTT. Translating it yields CASSNPTGGSTEAFF.

The count of this clone is one. The rearrangement joins TRBV9 to TRBJ2-3; TRBD2 aligns across 9 bases. V lost 4 bases, J lost 3 bases, and 6 bases stayed unmatched. The CDR3 totals 15 residues. CDR1 and CDR2 from the germline V gene are SGDLS and YYNGEE. Here the CDR3 DNA reads TGTGCCAGCAGCCCTCCCGCGGGGGGGACAGATACGCAGTATTTT. Its translation is CASSPPAGGTDTQYF.

The V gene is TRBV30, the J gene TRBJ1-5, with 7 bases fitting TRBD1. This CDR3 comprises 13 residues. V was pared by 4 bases and J by 4 bases, with 4 bases of the junction left unmatched. Germline V gives CDR1 GTSNPN, CDR2 SVGIG (reference sequence). The CDR3 spells CAWKGQQNQPQHF. In nucleotides, the CDR3 is TGTGCCTGGAAGGGACAGCAAAATCAGCCCCAGCATTTT.

The V and J genes are TRBV5-8 and TRBJ2-7, with D perhaps matching TRBD1 (5 bases). The ends were cut back, 0 bases at V and 5 bases at J, with 12 bases in the middle. The length of the CDR3 is 14 residues. Germline CDR1 and CDR2: SGHTS and YDEGEE. CDR3 region: CASSLVVWGNEQYF. The DNA for the CDR3 is TGTGCCAGCAGCTTGGTCGTTTGGGGCAACGAGCAGTACTTC.

The chain is built from TRBV27 and TRBJ2-4, with D hard to call. CDR1 is MNHEY and CDR2 is SMNVEV in the germline V gene (reference sequence). The ends were cut back, 5 bases at V and 0 bases at J, with 14 bases in the middle. This CDR3 spans 16 amino acids. CDR3 region: CASSPFTPGAKNIQYF. Written as DNA, the CDR3 is TGTGCCAGCAGTCCTTTTACCCCGGGAGCCAAAAACATTCAGTACTTC.

V gene TRBV5-1 combines with J gene TRBJ2-6, with TRBD1 matching 7 bases. The CDR3 length is 16 residues. Germline CDR1 and CDR2: SGHRS and YFSETQ. V trimming: 0 bases; J trimming: 4 bases; junction bases outside the gene matches: 4. The CDR3 nucleotides read TGCGCCAGCAGCTTGGACAGGGGCGTAGGGGCCAACGTCCTGACTTTC. Translation: CASSLDRGVGANVLTF.

This clone has just one count. The rearrangement uses TRBV5-6 and TRBJ2-3; 9 bases agree with TRBD2. There are 16 residues in the CDR3. J gave up 0 bases and V 1 base, and 3 bases lay outside the gene matches. CDR1 is SGHDT and CDR2 is YYEEEE in the germline V gene. CDR3 nucleotides: TGTGCCAGCAGCTTGCGGCTAGCGGGGAGCACAGATACGCAGTATTTT. Amino acids: CASSLRLAGSTDTQYF.

The V and J genes are TRBV7-9 and TRBJ1-5, with 8 bases lining up with TRBD1. Germline V CDR1 and CDR2: SEHNR, FQNEAQ (reference sequence). The CDR3 has 18 amino acids. V lost 6 bases to trimming and J lost 1 base; unmatched junction nucleotides: 14. The CDR3 loop reads CASSHLWTGRGSNQPQHF. CDR3 DNA sequence: TGTGCCAGCAGTCACCTTTGGACAGGGAGGGGAAGCAATCAGCCCCAGCATTTT.

This clone was seen a single time. The chain combines TRBV11-1 with TRBJ1-2, with a tentative D call TRBD1 (5 bases). The CDR3 sequence is 13 residues long. V lost 4 bases to trimming and J lost 5 bases, with 11 bases between them. CDR1 SGHAT and CDR2 FQDESV come from the germline V gene (reference sequence). The DNA for the CDR3 is TGTGCCAGCAGCTGGGGCTCGGAGTATGGCTACACCTTC. Translating gives CASSWGSEYGYTF.

The chain combines TRBV5-1 with TRBJ2-1, with 10 bases matching TRBD1. The V and J ends lost 4 bases and 8 bases, in that order; junction bases with no gene match: 6. The germline V gene has CDR1 SGHRS and CDR2 YFSETQ. The CDR3 runs 14 residues. CDR3 DNA sequence: TGCGCCAGCAGCCCGGGACAGGGGATTCATGAGCAGTTCTTC. Translated, it gives CASSPGQGIHEQFF. Based on the CDR3 plus reference TRBV5-1 and TRBJ2-1, the full variable domain is KAGVTQTPRYLIKTRGQQVTLSCSPISGHRSVSWYQQTPGQGLQFLFEYFSETQRNKGNFPGRFSGRQFSNSRSEMNVSTLELGDSALYLCASSPGQGIHEQFFGPGTRLTVL.

The chain employs TRBV12-5 and TRBJ2-2, with D perhaps TRBD2 (5 bases). Germline V gene data show CDR1 as LGHNT and CDR2 as FRNRAP. V dropped 7 bases and J dropped 3 bases, with 9 bases sitting between them. The CDR3 loop spans 13 amino acids. The CDR3 bases are TGTGCTAGTGATCTGAGGGACACCGGGGAGCTGTTTTTT. It translates to CASDLRDTGELFF.

The chain has TRBV7-6 and TRBJ2-3, with 10 bases that match TRBD2. Germline V CDR1 and CDR2: SGHVS, FNYEAQ. CDR3 length equals 17 residues. Trimming took 5 bases from V and 1 from J; bases not matched to a gene: 9. CDR3 in amino acids: CASSPLGLAGGTDTQYF. In nucleotides, the CDR3 is TGTGCCAGCAGCCCCTTGGGGCTAGCGGGGGGCACAGATACGCAGTATTTT.

The V call is TRBV27, the J call TRBJ2-1; 12 positions agree with TRBD2. The CDR3 spans 15 residues. CDR1 and CDR2 (germline): MNHEY, SMNVEV (reference sequence). The trim removed 3 bases at V and 3 bases at J, leaving 0 bases unmatched. The DNA of the CDR3 is TGTGCCAGCAGTTTGGGACTAGCGGGCTACAATGAGCAGTTCTTC. Amino acid sequence: CASSLGLAGYNEQFF.

CDR3 bases: TGTGCCTGGAGTCAGCGTGGCGCAGATACGCAGTATTTT. As protein: CAWSQRGADTQYF. The chain recombines TRBV30 with TRBJ2-3; D call uncertain. The CDR3 extends over 13 amino acids. The V and J ends lost 2 bases and 4 bases respectively, with 10 bases between them. CDR1 and CDR2 from the germline V gene are GTSNPN and SVGIG (reference sequence).

The chain recombines TRBV19 with TRBJ1-2, with 7 bases identical to TRBD1. Trimming took 5 bases from V and 7 from J; bases not matched to a gene: 10. CDR1 is LNHDA, CDR2 SQIVND, per germline (reference sequence). This CDR3 has 14 residues. In DNA form, the CDR3 reads TGTGCCAGTAGTCCCCAGGACAGGAGGAGTGGCTACACCTTC. This encodes CASSPQDRRSGYTF.

This chain connects TRBV30 to TRBJ1-2; D not resolved. The CDR3 consists of 12 residues. Trimming cost V 1 base and J 5 bases, with 8 bases left between them. CDR1 GTSNPN and CDR2 SVGIG come from the germline V gene (reference sequence). CDR3 loop: CAWSALSYGYTF. DNA for the CDR3: TGTGCCTGGAGTGCTCTTAGTTATGGCTACACCTTC.

This clone turned up a few times. This chain joins TRBV9 and TRBJ2-7, with 16 bases that match TRBD2. The CDR3 is 20 residues long. The germline CDR1 and CDR2 sequences are SGDLS and YYNGEE. V was pared by 2 bases and J by 0 bases, with 11 bases of the junction left unmatched. The DNA for the CDR3 is TGTGCCAGCAGCGTCCTCCCGGGACTAGCGGGGGGGGCTAGCTCCTACGAGCAGTACTTC. Translation: CASSVLPGLAGGASSYEQYF.